The present entry profiles one T cell receptor beta chain with its context. The data originate from a study of blood T cell repertoires in COVID-19. Overall study context: Researchers got acute and convalescent COVID-19 samples from the United States, Italy and Spain. Nucleic acid was either cDNA or gDNA, and it came from T cells, B-cell-depleted T cells, or PBMCs.

J lost 9 bases, V lost 2 bases, and 5 bases had no gene match. From germline, CDR1 is MDHEN and CDR2 SYDVKM. CDR3 length equals 15 residues. The authors' processing: Reference gene primer amplification in the assay estimated nucleated cell counts. Only in-frame clones appear in the TCRdb table, and some are missing; sequencing was by immunoSEQ multiplex PCR. That table supplies the V and J calls and clone size; D and trimming were determined from the DNA. The table includes around 200,000 clones, around four fifths detected once. The material sequenced was peripheral blood. J is TRBJ1-6 and V is TRBV28; TRBD1 aligns across 9 bases. The receptor was derived from a man aged 30-40 years with active or convalescent COVID-19. CDR3 amino acids: CASSLGGQGISPLHF. CDR3 nucleotides: TGTGCCAGCAGTTTAGGGGGACAGGGTATTTCACCCCTCCACTTT. The whole variable domain, remainder taken from reference TRBV28 and TRBJ1-6, is DVKVTQSSRYLVKRTGEKVFLECVQDMDHENMFWYRQDPGLGLRLIYFSYDVKMKEKGDIPEGYSVSREKKERFSLILESASTNQTSMYLCASSLGGQGISPLHFGNGTRLTVT.